Listed here is a single T cell receptor beta chain. Its antigen remains unidentified. No clone much larger than this one lies a single base away; base qualities are absent. These data belong to a study of identical twins (dated by TCRdb to the mid-2010s). For the study in its entirety: TCR alpha and beta repertoires from monozygotic twins, unrelated adults of various ages and cord blood were deep-sequenced to test whether fetal clonotypes persist. Replicate twin experiments were performed at different times using different library preparation protocols to rule out contamination.

Overall study results and their limits: Recombination models systematically underestimated out-of-frame TCR alpha sharing in monozygotic twins but agreed with sharing between unrelated individuals. Because the same donors could not be followed over many years, conclusions were based on cross-sectional statistical analysis. Zero-insertion analyses could be partly confounded by invariant T cells such as MAIT and iNKT, though diverse VJ usage argued against such confounding for most clonotypes. Excess twin sharing in beta out-of-frame sequences was weaker because fewer shared sequences lowered the signal-to-noise ratio. Out-of-frame TCR alpha sequences shared between twins showed an excess of low generation-probability sequences compared with coincidental sharing between unrelated individuals. Abundant cord blood beta clonotypes had fewer insertions, young adult naive repertoires showed a similar but weaker trend, and memory repertoires showed no such trend.

Libraries came from 5' RACE. The sequencer was an Illumina HiSeq 2000. Template switching introduced a universal primer binding site; the final cDNA contained a unique molecular identifier, enabling accurate counting of TCR cDNA molecules. Specific primers in the conserved constant-segment region were used to synthesize first-strand cDNA for the TCR alpha and beta chains. To control for contamination, every cDNA library was double barcoded, receiving both a SMART-Mk sample barcode and Illumina barcodes. TruSeq adapter sequences and Illumina sample barcodes were added in two successive PCR steps. TCR alpha and beta cDNA libraries were sequenced on the Illumina HiSeq platform with custom primers. Under the source paper's analysis protocol: Raw reads were processed with MiGEC to extract unique molecular identifiers, and MiXCR was used to determine CDR3 positions. For each individual, recombination models were inferred using an EM algorithm with the repgenHMM and IGoR tools. Shared clonotypes were analyzed with the tcR package in R, and sharing was normalized by the product of cloneset sizes. Out-of-frame nonproductive sequences were analyzed to study raw recombination free of thymic and clonal selection effects. In-frame beta chains were kept once TCRdb had trimmed the public reads at Q25 with fastp and called clones with MiXCR. Rows are combined by CDR3 protein, so each entry shows the most common genes and DNA. The V and J calls here are based on TCRdb, not the publication. This sample lists 200,000 or so distinct CDR3 sequences; 7.5% were detected once. Clones ranked in the top ten supply just under 2% of the sample.

CDR1 MDHEN and CDR2 SYDVKM were looked up in the germline V gene. The CDR3 contains 15 residues, cysteine and phenylalanine counted. The retained sequence is limited to the CDR3, 45 bases, with the frame set at the first base. V lost 5 bases and J lost 2 bases; the stretch between them is 13 bases long. Every donor in the study was a healthy Caucasian. Three pairs of female monozygotic twins, all aged about 18 to 30 years, were included in the twin cohort. Miltenyi CD45RO+ enrichment and human naive T-cell isolation kits were used to isolate memory (CD45RO+) and naive T cells from PBMC. The same sample was also studied in work on yellow fever vaccine responses in identical twins. The second paper states: According to the authors, in identical twins the way T cells responded to vaccination appeared partly convergent and partly personalized. Focusing on identical twins, the study followed the T cell clones that responded to the vaccine, and did so with precision.

This receptor was obtained from a woman under 30 in good health. The sequence is built from TRBV28 and TRBJ2-1, with no confident D gene call. Specimen: memory (CD45RO+) T cells sorted from blood. The sample's cell subset or site label, in plain terms: CD45RO+ enriched T cells. The DNA is as follows: TGTGCCAGCAGTCCACAGACGGGTACCTACAATGAGCAGTTCTTC. Its protein reads: CASSPQTGTYNEQFF. The reference TRBV28 and TRBJ2-1 proteins fill in what lies around the CDR3, so the full variable domain reads DVKVTQSSRYLVKRTGEKVFLECVQDMDHENMFWYRQDPGLGLRLIYFSYDVKMKEKGDIPEGYSVSREKKERFSLILESASTNQTSMYLCASSPQTGTYNEQFFGPGTRLTVL.